The 21 T cell receptor beta chains below come from one sample, sequenced in a study of human T cells and chemical hapten exposure. Time point of the sample: patch test 3, about 24 weeks after DPC sensitization. Treatment denoted: therapeutic diphenylcyclopropenone sensitization with weekly scalp DPC. MiXCR, run by TCRdb on the RACE reads, gives a single entry per CDR3 protein. The table lists 210,000 or so distinct CDR3 sequences, about 22% of them singletons. Sequencing was performed on whole blood, taken in connection with sensitization to the hapten diphenylcyclopropenone (DPC). Source of these receptors: a woman aged 40 to 50 with alopecia areata. Some clones in this sample may be carry-over from other donors' samples.

This clonotype was recorded many times. V usage is TRBV6-5 and J usage is TRBJ2-5; D may be TRBD1 or TRBD2 (5 bases each). Trimming left V 5 bases short and J 5 bases short, with 18 bases between. This CDR3 spans 15 amino acids. CDR1 is MNHEY, CDR2 SVGAGI, per germline. As DNA, the CDR3 is TGTGCCAGCAGTCCGTCCCGGGACCGCGGGGAGACCCAGTACTTC. It yields the protein CASSPSRDRGETQYF.

The chain employs TRBV4-3 and TRBJ2-7, with D unresolved. CDR3 size: 14 residues. V was clipped by 0 bases and J by 2 bases, with 8 bases between them. Per germline, CDR1 LGHNA and CDR2 YSLEER. The CDR3 spells CASSQDMVAYEQYF. Here the CDR3 DNA reads TGCGCCAGCAGCCAAGATATGGTGGCCTACGAGCAGTACTTC.

This clonotype was recorded at least ten times. The chain has TRBV29-1 and TRBJ2-7, with 8 bases lining up with TRBD2. CDR1 SQVTM and CDR2 ANQGSEA come from the germline V gene. This CDR3 has 15 residues. V dropped 6 bases and J dropped 9; count of bases not matched to a gene: 19. The CDR3 DNA sequence: TGCAGCGTGGGGGGTGGAGGGACTAGTGGTTTGGGGCAGTACTTC. Translated: CSVGGGGTSGLGQYF.

In its sample, this clonotype was seen many times. The chain links TRBV29-1 to TRBJ2-1; D possibly corresponds to TRBD2 (5 bases). The CDR3 sequence is 11 residues long. V dropped 4 bases and J dropped 7 bases, with 8 bases sitting between them. CDR1 is SQVTM and CDR2 is ANQGSEA in the germline V gene. As DNA, the CDR3 is TGCAGCGTTGGAAGGAGGAATGAGCAGTTCTTC. Translated: CSVGRRNEQFF.

The V gene is TRBV3-1, the J gene TRBJ2-1; D is unresolved. Trimming stripped 2 bases from V and 7 bases from J, with 9 bases between. The CDR3 spans 13 residues. Looked up from germline, CDR1 is LGHDT and CDR2 is YNNKEL (reference sequence). The CDR3 protein is CASSQLALNEQFF. The CDR3 DNA reads as TGTGCCAGCAGCCAACTCGCTCTGAATGAGCAGTTCTTC.

The CDR3: CASSSGGYGYTF. The CDR3 DNA follows: TGTGCCAGCAGCTCCGGGGGATATGGCTACACCTTC. The chain has TRBV7-9 and TRBJ1-2; maybe TRBD1 (5 bases). With 4 bases removed from V and 5 bases from J, the gap between germline ends came to 8 bases. From germline, CDR1 is SEHNR and CDR2 FQNEAQ (reference sequence). CDR3 length: 12 residues.

The CDR3 nucleotides read TGTGCCAGCAGCGGAGAGAACACCGGGGAGCTGTTTTTT. It is translated as CASSGENTGELFF. The chain joins TRBV9 to TRBJ2-2; D uncertain. Germline V gives CDR1 SGDLS, CDR2 YYNGEE. This CDR3 has 13 amino acids. Between the trimmed V and J ends, which lost 3 bases and 1 base, there was a span of 4 bases.

This clonotype was seen a handful of times. The CDR3: CSVRTRGETQYF. The CDR3 bases are TGCAGCGTGAGAACTAGAGGAGAGACCCAGTACTTC. V usage is TRBV29-1 and J usage is TRBJ2-5; a possible D gene is TRBD2 (5 bases). Trimming stripped 6 bases from V and 4 bases from J, with 12 bases between. The CDR3 length is 12 residues. CDR1 and CDR2 (germline): SQVTM, ANQGSEA.

This clonotype occurred a few times. V and J are TRBV9 and TRBJ2-1, with 9 nucleotides matching TRBD2. The germline gives CDR1 SGDLS, CDR2 YYNGEE. The CDR3 contains 14 residues. V shed 4 bases and J 9 bases; nucleotides not matched to a gene: 8. CDR3 sequence reads: CASSLGLASGEQFF. In DNA form, the CDR3 reads TGTGCCAGCAGCTTGGGACTAGCCTCTGGTGAGCAGTTCTTC.

The chain combines TRBV6-1 with TRBJ1-5; weak D call: TRBD1 (5 bases). Between the trimmed V and J ends, which lost 7 bases and 7 bases, there was a span of 11 bases. The V gene's germline CDR1 is MNHNS and CDR2 SASEGT. The CDR3 has 12 amino acids. CDR3 sequence (DNA): TGTGCCAGCAAAGCAGGGAACCAGCCCCAGCATTTT. It translates to CASKAGNQPQHF.

This clonotype has more than one count but fewer than ten. The rearrangement joins TRBV7-2 to TRBJ1-1; possibly TRBD1 for D (5 bases). The V end was cut by 6 bases, the J end by 4 bases, with 18 bases between. Germline values: CDR1 SGHTA, CDR2 FQGNSA. The CDR3 covers 15 residues. CDR3 bases: TGTGCCAGCAGAGCTTTAGGGGCGGATGGCACTGAAGCTTTCTTT. Translating it yields CASRALGADGTEAFF.

The V and J genes are TRBV4-1 and TRBJ2-2; 9 bases agree with TRBD2. Germline loops: CDR1 MGHRA, CDR2 YSYEKL. The CDR3 contains 16 residues. Germline trimming cut 0 bases from V and 7 bases from J; bases unmatched to any gene: 6. CDR3 DNA sequence: TGCGCCAGCAGCCAAGATTTCAGCGGGAGGAACGGGGAGCTGTTTTTT. Translating gives CASSQDFSGRNGELFF.

This clonotype occurred many times. This chain uses TRBV11-2 with TRBJ2-3, with D maybe TRBD2 (5 bases). Trimming removed 5 bases from V and 0 bases from J, with 15 bases in between. The CDR3 length is 16 residues. Germline V gives CDR1 SGHAT, CDR2 FQNNGV. Here the CDR3 reads CASSILSVSSTDTQYF. CDR3 nucleotide sequence: TGTGCCAGCAGCATCCTTAGCGTCTCTAGCACAGATACGCAGTATTTT.

The chain links TRBV7-6 to TRBJ2-7; TRBD1 aligns across 8 bases. Trimming took 5 bases from V and 10 from J; bases not matched to a gene: 10. Germline lookup yields CDR1 SGHVS and CDR2 FNYEAQ. The CDR3 extends over 13 amino acids. The CDR3 region is CASSPRTGNRQYF. DNA of the CDR3: TGTGCCAGCAGCCCCAGGACAGGGAATCGTCAGTACTTC. The variable domain in full, completed from reference TRBV7-6 and TRBJ2-7, reads GAGVSQSPRYKVTKRGQDVALRCDPISGHVSLYWYRQALGQGPEFLTYFNYEAQQDKSGLPNDRFSAERPEGSISTLTIQRTEQRDSAMYRCASSPRTGNRQYFGPGTRLTVT.

V gene TRBV27 combines with J gene TRBJ1-4; the D is unclear. This CDR3 comprises 15 residues. Per germline, CDR1 MNHEY and CDR2 SMNVEV (reference sequence). The V gene lost 4 bases and the J gene lost 7 bases, with 16 bases spanning the gap. The DNA of the CDR3 is TGTGCCAGCAGTTCCTTCGGTTTGGAGGCTGAAAAACTGTTTTTT. It specifies CASSSFGLEAEKLFF. Full variable domain (missing parts from reference TRBV27 and TRBJ1-4): EAQVTQNPRYLITVTGKKLTVTCSQNMNHEYMSWYRQDPGLGLRQIYYSMNVEVTDKGDVPEGYKVSRKEKRNFPLILESPSPNQTSLYFCASSSFGLEAEKLFFGSGTQLSVL.

CDR3 in DNA: TGTGCCAGCAGCCGCGGAGCGGGTACCGGGGAGCTGTTTTTT. Its protein is CASSRGAGTGELFF. The genes are TRBV7-2 and TRBJ2-2; possible D gene TRBD2, 6 bases. Germline V gene lookup returns CDR1 SGHTA and CDR2 FQGNSA. The CDR3 is made up of 14 amino acids. Trimming stripped 5 bases from V and 5 bases from J, with 12 bases between.

In this sample, this clonotype turned up a few times. The rearrangement links TRBV7-9 to TRBJ1-5; D is unclear. The germline CDR1 and CDR2 sequences are SEHNR and FQNEAQ (reference sequence). The CDR3 has 15 amino acids. The V and J ends lost 2 bases and 4 bases respectively, with 12 bases between them. In DNA, the CDR3 is TGTGCCAGCAGCTTATCTGGCAGAGTAAATCAGCCCCAGCATTTT. This gives the protein CASSLSGRVNQPQHF.

V gene TRBV9 combines with J gene TRBJ1-6; tentatively, D is TRBD1 (5 bases). V gave up 3 bases and J gave up 7 bases, with 14 bases separating them. The CDR3 loop spans 15 amino acids. Germline V gene lookup returns CDR1 SGDLS and CDR2 YYNGEE. The CDR3 DNA is TGTGCCAGCAGCGCCTATGACAGTCCCAATTCACCCCTCCACTTT. Translating gives CASSAYDSPNSPLHF.

The chain recombines TRBV7-2 with TRBJ2-7; weak D call: TRBD1 (6 bases). V lost 0 bases, J lost 4 bases, and 10 bases lay in between. Per germline, CDR1 SGHTA and CDR2 FQGNSA. This CDR3 region has 14 residues. CDR3 sequence (DNA): TGTGCCAGCAGCTTAGCGAGGACAGAATACGAGCAGTACTTC. As protein: CASSLARTEYEQYF.

The table lists this clonotype with many counts. The chain carries TRBV29-1 and TRBJ1-4, with 9 positions matching TRBD1. This CDR3 has 13 residues. V was pared by 6 bases and J by 5 bases, with 4 bases of the junction left unmatched. Germline lookup yields CDR1 SQVTM and CDR2 ANQGSEA. DNA of the CDR3: TGCAGCGTCCGGACAGGGGAAAATGAAAAACTGTTTTTT. Its translation: CSVRTGENEKLFF. Full variable domain (missing parts from reference TRBV29-1 and TRBJ1-4): SAVISQKPSRDICQRGTSLTIQCQVDSQVTMMFWYRQQPGQSLTLIATANQGSEATYESGFVIDKFPISRPNLTFSTLTVSNMSPEDSSIYLCSVRTGENEKLFFGSGTQLSVL.

This clonotype was counted a few times. The J gene is TRBJ2-5, the V gene TRBV4-1; possibly TRBD1 or TRBD2 for D (5 bases each). V lost 0 bases to trimming and J lost 4 bases, with 15 bases between them. Germline assignment: CDR1 MGHRA and CDR2 YSYEKL. This CDR3 region has 16 residues. CDR3 protein: CASSQEITQAGETQYF. For the CDR3, the DNA is TGCGCCAGCAGCCAAGAAATTACACAGGCGGGAGAGACCCAGTACTTC.